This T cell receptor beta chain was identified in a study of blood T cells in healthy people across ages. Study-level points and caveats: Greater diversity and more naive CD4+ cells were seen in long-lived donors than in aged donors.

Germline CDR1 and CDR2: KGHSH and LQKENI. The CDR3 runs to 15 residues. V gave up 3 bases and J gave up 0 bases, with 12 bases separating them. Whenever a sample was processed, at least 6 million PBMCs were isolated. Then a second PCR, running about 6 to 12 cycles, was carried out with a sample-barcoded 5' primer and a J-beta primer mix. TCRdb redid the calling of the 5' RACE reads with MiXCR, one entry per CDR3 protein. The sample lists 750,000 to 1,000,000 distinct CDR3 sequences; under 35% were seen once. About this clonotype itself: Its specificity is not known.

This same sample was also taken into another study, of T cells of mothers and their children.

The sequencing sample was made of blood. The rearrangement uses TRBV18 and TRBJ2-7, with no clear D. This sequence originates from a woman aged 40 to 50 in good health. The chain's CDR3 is CASSPGHPLSYEQYF. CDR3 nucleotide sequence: TGTGCCAGCTCACCGGGCCACCCTCTCTCCTACGAGCAGTACTTC.